The 15 T cell receptor beta chains reported below all come from one sample, sequenced in a study of cytomegalovirus exposure and HLA in healthy donors. This PCR relied on a set of 60 Vbeta primers and 13 Jbeta primers. Sequencing used immunoSEQ multiplex PCR; TCRdb keeps in-frame clones, though not all of them. The table lists about 200,000 clones. Sequencing was performed on PBMCs. The receptors derive from a girl aged 2 to 9 in good health and CMV-seropositive.

J is TRBJ2-5 and V is TRBV23-1; D unresolved. TRBV23-1 is known as an ORF, though its function is uncertain. The CDR3 totals 13 residues. V dropped 2 bases and J dropped 2 bases, with 6 bases sitting between them. CDR3 loop: CASSQAGQETQYF. DNA for the CDR3: TGCGCCAGCAGTCAAGCCGGGCAAGAGACCCAGTACTTC.

V usage is TRBV7-6 and J usage is TRBJ2-7, with TRBD2 as a possible D gene (6 bases). Deletions cut 5 bases from V and 2 bases from J, with 16 bases between. Per the germline V gene, CDR1 is SGHVS and CDR2 is FNYEAQ. The CDR3 totals 15 residues. The CDR3 is CASSQNPRGTYEQYF. For the CDR3, the DNA is TGTGCCAGCAGCCAGAACCCGCGCGGGACCTACGAGCAGTACTTC.

The rearrangement uses TRBV2 and TRBJ2-7; TRBD2 matches at 8 bases. Germline V gene data show CDR1 as SNHLY and CDR2 as FYNNEI. V was clipped by 2 bases and J by 0 bases; unmatched bases: 3. This CDR3 contains 15 residues. The CDR3 DNA sequence: TGTGCCAGCAGTGAACCAGCGGGAGTCTCCTACGAGCAGTACTTC. It is translated as CASSEPAGVSYEQYF.

J is TRBJ2-1 and V is TRBV5-1; 7 bases fit TRBD2. The V gene's germline CDR1 is SGHRS and CDR2 YFSETQ. CDR3 length: 17 residues. Trimming removed 0 bases from V and 9 bases from J; junction bases left unmatched: 15. This CDR3 is CASSLEPGGGARLEQFF. The DNA of the CDR3 is TGCGCCAGCAGCTTGGAGCCGGGAGGTGGTGCACGGCTTGAGCAGTTCTTC.

The chain recombines TRBV27 with TRBJ2-1; 8 nucleotides align to TRBD2. The V gene's germline CDR1 is MNHEY and CDR2 SMNVEV (reference sequence). The V gene end was trimmed by 8 bases and the J gene end by 6 bases; junction bases not matched to a gene: 9. This CDR3 spans 14 amino acids. The CDR3 region is CASSSGGGGNEQFF. As DNA, the CDR3 is TGTGCCAGCTCGAGCGGGGGCGGTGGCAATGAGCAGTTCTTC.

A word on this clone: At one end the junction does not follow the germline gene, possibly because of a read error. The chain uses TRBV19 and TRBJ2-7; tentative D call: TRBD2 (6 bases). Germline CDR1 and CDR2: LNHDA and SQIVND (reference sequence). The CDR3 runs 15 residues. The DNA for the CDR3 is TGTGCCGGTAGTGGGGACTTCCGGGCCTTTTACGAGCAGTACTTC. Translation gives CAGSGDFRAFYEQYF.

The rearrangement uses TRBV5-4 and TRBJ1-1; 7 bases agree with TRBD1. The CDR3 length is 14 residues. J lost 4 bases, V lost 4 bases, and 7 bases had no gene match. Germline V lookup: CDR1 SGHNT, CDR2 YYREEE (reference sequence). CDR3 sequence reads: CASSPGQGGTEAFF. The CDR3 DNA sequence: TGTGCCAGCAGCCCAGGCCAGGGGGGCACTGAAGCTTTCTTT.

This rearrangement joins TRBV11-3 to TRBJ2-1; TRBD1 matches at 9 bases. The CDR3 consists of 16 residues. Germline lookup yields CDR1 SGHNT and CDR2 YENEEA. V was pared by 1 base and J by 10 bases, with 11 bases of the junction left unmatched. The CDR3 spells CASSLVFGTGSEEQFF. DNA for the CDR3: TGTGCCAGCAGCTTAGTATTCGGGACAGGGTCTGAGGAGCAGTTCTTC.

With respect to this clone: This specimen includes other DNA sequences encoding the same CDR3. The chain uses TRBV7-3 and TRBJ2-7, with 7 bases aligning to TRBD2. Trimming removed 1 base from V and 1 base from J; junction bases left unmatched: 1. The CDR3 is made up of 14 amino acids. From germline, CDR1 is SGHTA and CDR2 FQGTGA. The CDR3 DNA reads TGTGCCAGCAGCTTAAGAGCGGGGTCCTACGAGCAGTACTTC. It encodes CASSLRAGSYEQYF.

This chain links TRBV25-1 with TRBJ2-4, with D maybe TRBD1 (6 bases). V was clipped by 6 bases and J by 0 bases, with 15 bases between them. The CDR3 is 16 amino acids. Germline V gives CDR1 MGHDK, CDR2 SYGVNS. CDR3 DNA: TGTGCCAGCAGCGCTCAGGGGACCCTAGCCAAAAACATTCAGTACTTC. The encoded protein is CASSAQGTLAKNIQYF.

The chain employs TRBV10-1 and TRBJ1-5; 7 bases map to TRBD1. Germline V gives CDR1 WNHNN, CDR2 SYGVQD (reference sequence). V lost 0 bases, J lost 3 bases, and 5 bases stayed unmatched. CDR3 size: 16 residues. CDR3 bases: TGCGCCAGCAGTGAGTCGAGGGGGACAGACAATCAGCCCCAGCATTTT. It specifies CASSESRGTDNQPQHF.

The chain combines TRBV28 with TRBJ1-2, with D unclear. CDR1 is MDHEN and CDR2 is SYDVKM in the germline V gene. The CDR3 is 14 residues long. V shed 4 bases and J shed 4 bases, with 13 bases lying between them. CDR3 amino acids: CASSSTSDGYGYTF. CDR3 sequence (DNA): TGTGCCAGCAGTTCGACTTCCGACGGCTATGGCTACACCTTC.

The V gene is TRBV7-2, the J gene TRBJ2-3, with a tentative D call TRBD1 (6 bases). This CDR3 is built from 13 residues. Trimming cost V 3 bases and J 3 bases, with 7 bases left between them. Per the germline V gene, CDR1 is SGHTA and CDR2 is FQGNSA. CDR3 amino acids: CASSLGATDTQYF. The CDR3 nucleotides are TGTGCCAGCAGCTTGGGGGCAACAGATACGCAGTATTTT.

The chain recombines TRBV19 with TRBJ2-1; 9 bases align to TRBD1. Germline CDR1 is LNHDA and CDR2 is SQIVND (reference sequence). The CDR3 covers 15 residues. Losses at the gene ends were 5 bases for V and 3 bases for J; bases not matched to a gene: 5. The CDR3 bases are TGTGCCAGTAGTGCGCCGGGACAGGGCTACAATGAGCAGTTCTTC. It translates to CASSAPGQGYNEQFF.

The CDR3: CASSFLAGVDTQYF. The CDR3 DNA reads as TGCGCCAGCAGCTTTCTAGCGGGAGTAGATACGCAGTATTTT. The chain is built from TRBV5-1 and TRBJ2-3; 10 bases line up with TRBD2. The V and J ends lost 2 bases and 5 bases, in that order; junction bases with no gene match: 2. Germline CDR1 reads SGHRS; CDR2 reads YFSETQ. The CDR3 has 14 amino acids.